A single sample is the source of the 18 T cell receptor beta chains below, sequenced in a study of identical twins. In TCRdb, the 5' RACE reads were re-called with MiXCR into one record per CDR3 protein. The sample contains roughly 540,000 distinct CDR3 sequences, 20% to 25% of which appear only once. This same sample was also taken into another study, of T cells expressing NK-cell markers.

The sample comprised CD4+ T cells sorted from blood. The receptors shown here come from a woman between 18 and 29 years old in good health.

Points on this clonotype: At one of its ends the junction is not consistent with the germline gene, which may arise from a read error. The genes are TRBV7-4 and TRBJ2-4; 14 bases align to TRBD2. Germline lookup yields CDR1 SGHVT and CDR2 SQSDAQ. The CDR3 has 19 residues. The CDR3, as DNA: TGTGCCTGCAGTGGGGGACTAGCGGGAGTTTTGGGGGCCAAAAACATTCAGTACTTC. It yields the protein CACSGGLAGVLGAKNIQYF. The variable domain in full, completed from reference TRBV7-4 and TRBJ2-4, reads GAGVSQSPRYKVAKRGRDVALRCDSISGHVTLYWYRQTLGQGSEVLTYSQSDAQRDKSGRPSGRFSAERPERSVSTLKIQRTEQGDSAVYLCACSGGLAGVLGAKNIQYFGAGTRLSVL.

This clonotype was observed at least ten times. The chain employs TRBV10-3 and TRBJ2-7, with a tentative D call TRBD1 (5 bases). The CDR3 is made up of 16 amino acids. CDR1 and CDR2 (germline): ENHRY, SYGVKD. V was trimmed by 1 base and J by 0 bases, leaving 13 bases between them. The DNA of the CDR3 is TGTGCCATCAGTGAGTGGGGCTCCGCCATCTCCTACGAGCAGTACTTC. It specifies CAISEWGSAISYEQYF.

The table lists this clonotype with a few counts. The chain joins TRBV12-3 or TRBV12-4 to TRBJ2-2, with D possibly matching TRBD1 (5 bases). Deletions cut 5 bases from V and 6 bases from J, with 19 bases between. CDR3 length: 16 amino acids. The CDR3 sequence is CASSQHRRVTAGELFF. The CDR3 region has the DNA TGTGCCAGCAGTCAGCACCGCAGGGTTACGGCCGGGGAGCTGTTTTTT.

This sequence joins TRBV6-2 or TRBV6-3 and TRBJ2-1, with D perhaps TRBD2 (6 bases). Trimming removed 5 bases from V and 0 bases from J, with 11 bases in between. CDR3 length: 15 amino acids. Germline V lookup: CDR1 MNHEY, CDR2 SVGEGT. The CDR3 protein is CASSHGGDSYNEQFF. DNA for the CDR3: TGTGCCAGCAGTCACGGAGGGGACTCCTACAATGAGCAGTTCTTC.

This clonotype has just a few counts. The chain joins TRBV20-1 to TRBJ2-7; 8 nucleotides match TRBD1. Germline V CDR1 and CDR2: DFQATT, SNEGSKA (reference sequence). Trimming took 3 bases from V and 0 from J; bases not matched to a gene: 4. The CDR3 is 14 residues long. This chain's CDR3 is CSARDRETSYEQYF. In nucleotides, the CDR3 is TGCAGTGCTAGGGACAGGGAAACCTCCTACGAGCAGTACTTC.

This clonotype came up many times. The V gene is TRBV12-3 or TRBV12-4, the J gene TRBJ1-1; D is undetermined. The V end lost 5 bases, the J end lost 3 bases, and 7 bases lay between the germline ends. The CDR3 covers 12 residues. DNA for the CDR3: TGTGCCAGCAGTGAGGTGTACACTGAAGCTTTCTTT. This encodes CASSEVYTEAFF.

This clonotype appeared many times. The chain employs TRBV27 and TRBJ1-5; D is possibly TRBD1 (5 bases). Trimming pared 4 bases from V and 6 bases from J, leaving 10 bases between. From germline, CDR1 is MNHEY and CDR2 SMNVEV (reference sequence). This CDR3 is built from 13 residues. CDR3 protein: CASSSTDGQPQHF. For the CDR3, the DNA is TGTGCCAGCAGTTCGACAGACGGTCAGCCCCAGCATTTT.

The V and J genes are TRBV20-1 and TRBJ2-4, with 8 bases that match TRBD1. This CDR3 is 12 amino acids long. The V gene end was trimmed by 5 bases and the J gene end by 6 bases; junction bases not matched to a gene: 3. Germline V gene lookup returns CDR1 DFQATT and CDR2 SNEGSKA (reference sequence). CDR3 region: CSALDRGNIQYF. The CDR3 DNA sequence: TGCAGTGCTCTAGACAGGGGAAACATTCAGTACTTC.

This clonotype occurred a few times. This sequence joins TRBV5-5 and TRBJ2-3, with D tentatively TRBD1 (5 bases). Trimming stripped 4 bases from V and 3 bases from J, with 12 bases between. This CDR3 has 14 amino acids. Germline V gene lookup returns CDR1 SGHKS and CDR2 YYEKEE (reference sequence). The CDR3 is CASSPDMLTDTQYF. CDR3 sequence (DNA): TGTGCCAGCAGCCCGGACATGTTAACAGATACGCAGTATTTT.

This clonotype was detected only a few times. The rearrangement joins TRBV20-1 to TRBJ2-7, with D possibly TRBD2 on 5 matching bases. Germline CDR1 and CDR2: DFQATT and SNEGSKA (reference sequence). V was clipped by 6 bases and J by 7 bases, with 16 bases between them. The CDR3 runs 12 residues. The CDR3 nucleotides are TGCAGTGCCGCCCCCGGGGTTTGGGAGCAGTACTTC. Translation: CSAAPGVWEQYF.

This clonotype was seen ten or more times. The chain carries TRBV20-1 and TRBJ1-5; 11 nucleotides line up with TRBD1. Germline CDR1 reads DFQATT; CDR2 reads SNEGSKA (reference sequence). V shed 5 bases and J 6 bases; nucleotides not matched to a gene: 9. The CDR3 spans 15 residues. The CDR3 nucleotides are TGCAGTGCTGTCCGAGGACAGGGGGCTGGTCAGCCCCAGCATTTT. This encodes CSAVRGQGAGQPQHF.

The chain links TRBV20-1 to TRBJ2-7; D may be TRBD2 (5 bases). The germline V and J ends were trimmed by 5 bases and 2 bases, with 16 bases remaining between them. Germline loops: CDR1 DFQATT, CDR2 SNEGSKA (reference sequence). This CDR3 is 14 amino acids long. The CDR3 reads CSAGLTRGTYEQYF. The CDR3, as DNA: TGCAGTGCTGGACTCACTAGAGGGACCTACGAGCAGTACTTC.

This clonotype showed up many times. The gene calls are TRBV7-3 and TRBJ2-3; a possible D gene is TRBD2 (7 bases). This CDR3 region has 16 residues. Germline V lookup: CDR1 SGHTA, CDR2 FQGTGA. Trimming pared 5 bases from V and 4 bases from J, leaving 19 bases between. CDR3 sequence (DNA): TGTGCCAGCAGCCCCCTTGGCGGGGGCCCTGCAGATACGCAGTATTTT. It codes for CASSPLGGGPADTQYF.

This clonotype has a handful of counts. The chain recombines TRBV11-3 with TRBJ2-7; no clear D. This CDR3 is built from 13 residues. Germline V gene data show CDR1 as SGHNT and CDR2 as YENEEA. Trimming cost V 4 bases and J 2 bases, with 9 bases left between them. CDR3 loop: CASSSSTTYEQYF. DNA of the CDR3: TGTGCCAGCAGCTCGAGCACAACCTACGAGCAGTACTTC.

The chain employs TRBV5-1 and TRBJ2-7; possibly TRBD1 for D (6 bases). The germline CDR1 and CDR2 sequences are SGHRS and YFSETQ. The CDR3 sequence is 15 residues long. Trimming removed 4 bases from V and 7 bases from J, with 21 bases in between. The CDR3 reads CASSTGRGVISEQYF. CDR3 in DNA: TGCGCCAGCAGCACCGGCAGGGGAGTTATTTCGGAGCAGTACTTC.

This clonotype came up a few times. As DNA, the CDR3 is TGTGCCAGCAGTACGAGACAAATCTCTGGGGCCAACGTCCTGACTTTC. Its protein is CASSTRQISGANVLTF. The chain has TRBV12-3 or TRBV12-4 and TRBJ2-6; D is unresolved. The CDR3 is 16 amino acids. Trimming stripped 5 bases from V and 0 bases from J, with 11 bases between.

The chain has TRBV5-1 and TRBJ2-3; tentative D call: TRBD1 (6 bases). CDR1 and CDR2 (germline): SGHRS, YFSETQ. CDR3 length: 14 residues. V lost 4 bases and J lost 0, with 9 bases in between. DNA of the CDR3: TGCGCCAGCAGCATTGGACAGAGCACAGATACGCAGTATTTT. Amino acids: CASSIGQSTDTQYF.

The chain recombines TRBV5-1 with TRBJ1-4; 7 bases fit TRBD1. This CDR3 contains 14 residues. The germline gives CDR1 SGHRS, CDR2 YFSETQ. Losses at the gene ends were 4 bases for V and 8 bases for J; bases not matched to a gene: 8. DNA for the CDR3: TGCGCCAGCAGCCTACAGGGGCAGGAGGAAAAACTGTTTTTT. Protein sequence: CASSLQGQEEKLFF.